A selection of T cell receptor beta chains follows, all from one sample in a study of shared T cell receptors in the human thymus. The repertoire was sequenced with immunoSEQ multiplex PCR; TCRdb's copy has only in-frame clones and lacks some. The sample has hundreds of thousands of clones; 75% to 85% are singletons. The sample also formed part of further work on human thymus T cells.

Source material: thymocytes. The receptors come from a boy less than two years old with a congenital heart defect. Both conserved end residues are part of each CDR3. The D gene is left open where the match is weak. A row's size may be missing; if present it is once, few, many or a size class.

v_gene	abundance	j_gene	d_gene	CDR3nt	CDR3aa
TRBV27	.	TRBJ1-1	.	TGTGCCAGCTATCGGGGGAACACTGAAGCTTTCTTT	CASYRGNTEAFF
TRBV11-2	.	TRBJ2-7	TRBD2	TGTGCCAGCAGCCAGAGGCCCGGGACTAGCGACTACGAGCAGTACTTC	CASSQRPGTSDYEQYF
TRBV28	.	TRBJ1-3	TRBD1	TGTGCCAGCACCGTTATCCGATCCCGCGTCGGCAGGGGGCCTGGAAACACCATATATTTT	CASTVIRSRVGRGPGNTIYF
TRBV5-1	few	TRBJ1-2	.	TGCGCCAGCAGCTTGGTGGTCAACCCCACGGGCTATGGCTACACCTTC	CASSLVVNPTGYGYTF
TRBV30	.	TRBJ1-1	TRBD1	TGTGCCTGCCCTAAGACCTCCACAGGGGGAACTGAAGCTTTCTTT	CACPKTSTGGTEAFF
TRBV28	.	TRBJ2-1	TRBD2	TGTGCCAGCAGCATGGTTCGGAGTGAGCGGGAGGACCTATACAATGAGCAGTTCTTC	CASSMVRSEREDLYNEQFF
TRBV11-2	.	TRBJ2-3	.	TGTGCCAGCAGCTTAACCCATGCGGAGGTGACAGATACGCAGTATTTT	CASSLTHAEVTDTQYF
TRBV27	.	TRBJ1-5	TRBD1	TGTGCCAGCAGTCCAGGGGACAGTCGTCAGCCCCAGCATTTT	CASSPGDSRQPQHF
TRBV27	.	TRBJ1-5	.	TGTGCCAGCAGAACAGGTTACCAGCCCCAGCATTTT	CASRTGYQPQHF
TRBV5-1	.	TRBJ1-1	TRBD1	TGCGCCAGCAGGGCCGGGACAGGGAGGAACACTGAAGCTTTCTTT	CASRAGTGRNTEAFF
TRBV7-2	once	TRBJ2-7	TRBD2	TGTGCCAGCAGCCCAATTCCTAGCGGGAGGGGGACTTGCGAGCAGTACTTC	CASSPIPSGRGTCEQYF
TRBV6-5	.	TRBJ1-2	.	TGTGCCAGCAGCGAGGGTTCCGTGGGCTATGGCTACACCTTC	CASSEGSVGYGYTF
TRBV18	.	TRBJ2-5	TRBD1	TGTGCCAGCTCACTACCGGGACAGTTAATGCGAGAGCAGTACTTC	CASSLPGQLMREQYF
TRBV10-1	.	TRBJ2-7	TRBD1	TGCGCCAGCAGTGGTAGGGACAGGGGATCCCACGAGCAGTACTTC	CASSGRDRGSHEQYF
TRBV6-5	.	TRBJ1-1	.	TGTGCCAGCAGCCGATGGGGAGGGGACACTGAAGCTTTCTTT	CASSRWGGDTEAFF
TRBV10-3	few	TRBJ2-3	.	TGTGCCATCAGTGAGGGGGGCCCGAGTAATACGCAGTATTTT	CAISEGGPSNTQYF
TRBV7-9	.	TRBJ2-3	TRBD2	TGTGCCAGCAGCTTAGGGGCTAGCGGGACAGATACGCAGTATTTT	CASSLGASGTDTQYF
TRBV5-6	.	TRBJ2-1	TRBD2	TGTGCCAGCAGCTGTCGACTAGCGGGAGGATTGGAAACCTACAATGAGCAGTTCTTC	CASSCRLAGGLETYNEQFF
TRBV4-2	few	TRBJ1-5	.	TGTGCCAGCAGCCCACCGCGACAAGACGAAAATAGCAATCAGCCCCAGCATTTT	CASSPPRQDENSNQPQHF
TRBV6-1	.	TRBJ1-2	TRBD1	TGTGCCAGCGCACAGGGGGTCTTCTATGGCTACACCTTC	CASAQGVFYGYTF
TRBV11-3	.	TRBJ1-4	.	TGTGCCAGCAGCACACAAGGGGTTGGTGAAAAACTGTTTTTT	CASSTQGVGEKLFF
TRBV7-9	few	TRBJ2-5	TRBD2	TGTGCCAGCAGCAGAGCCTGGACTAGCGGATACATAGAAGAGACCCAGTACTTC	CASSRAWTSGYIEETQYF
TRBV4-2	.	TRBJ2-2	TRBD2	TGTGCCAGCAGCCAAGGCCCGGGACTAGCGGGAGTCTGGGTGGACACCGGGGAGCTGTTTTTT	CASSQGPGLAGVWVDTGELFF